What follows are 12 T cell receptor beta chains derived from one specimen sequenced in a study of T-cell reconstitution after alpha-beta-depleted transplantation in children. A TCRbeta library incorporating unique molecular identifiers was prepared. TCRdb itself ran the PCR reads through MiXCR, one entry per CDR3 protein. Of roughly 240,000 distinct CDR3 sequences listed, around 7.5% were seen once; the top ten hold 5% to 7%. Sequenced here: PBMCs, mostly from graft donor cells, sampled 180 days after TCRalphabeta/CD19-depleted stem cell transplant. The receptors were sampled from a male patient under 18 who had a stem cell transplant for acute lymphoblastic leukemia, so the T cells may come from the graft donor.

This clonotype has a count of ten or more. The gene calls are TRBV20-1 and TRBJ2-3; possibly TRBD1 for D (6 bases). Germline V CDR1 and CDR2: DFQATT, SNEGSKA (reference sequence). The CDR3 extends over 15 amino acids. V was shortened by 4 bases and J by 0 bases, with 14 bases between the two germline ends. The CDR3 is CSAMGAPGSTDTQYF. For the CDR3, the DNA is TGCAGTGCTATGGGGGCCCCAGGTAGCACAGATACGCAGTATTTT.

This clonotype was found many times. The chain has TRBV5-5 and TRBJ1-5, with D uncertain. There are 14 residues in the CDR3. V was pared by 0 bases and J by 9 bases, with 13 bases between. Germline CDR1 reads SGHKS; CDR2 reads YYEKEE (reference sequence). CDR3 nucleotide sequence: TGTGCCAGCAGCTTGGCCCCGCGGGAGGTGCCCCAGCATTTT. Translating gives CASSLAPREVPQHF.

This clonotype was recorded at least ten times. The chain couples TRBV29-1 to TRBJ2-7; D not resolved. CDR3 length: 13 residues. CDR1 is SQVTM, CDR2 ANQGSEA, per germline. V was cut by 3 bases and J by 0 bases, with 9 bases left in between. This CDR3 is CSVEGRNSYEQYF. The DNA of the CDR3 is TGCAGCGTTGAGGGCCGGAACTCCTACGAGCAGTACTTC.

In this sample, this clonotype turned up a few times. CDR3 nucleotides: TGCGCCAGCAGCTTGGTCCCGACGGATTTCAGCTCCTACGAGCAGTACTTC. It codes for CASSLVPTDFSSYEQYF. This rearrangement joins TRBV5-1 to TRBJ2-7; D is ambiguous. CDR3 length equals 17 residues. The V gene lost 0 bases and the J gene lost 0 bases, with 16 bases spanning the gap. The V gene's germline CDR1 is SGHRS and CDR2 YFSETQ.

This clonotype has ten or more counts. Here the CDR3 DNA reads TGTGCCAGAGGGCGACAGGACCCTCTTTATAATTCACCCCTCCACTTT. Protein sequence: CARGRQDPLYNSPLHF. This chain connects TRBV7-9 to TRBJ1-6, with D perhaps matching TRBD1 (6 bases). Trimming removed 9 bases at V and 4 bases at J, with 19 bases between. The CDR3 covers 16 residues. Germline loops: CDR1 SEHNR, CDR2 FQNEAQ (reference sequence).

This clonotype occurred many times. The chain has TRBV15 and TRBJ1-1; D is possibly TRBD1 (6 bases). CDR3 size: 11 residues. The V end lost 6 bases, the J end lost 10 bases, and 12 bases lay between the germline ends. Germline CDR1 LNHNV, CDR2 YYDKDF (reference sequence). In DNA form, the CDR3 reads TGTGCCACCAGTTACAGGGCCGGAGCTTTCTTT. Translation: CATSYRAGAFF.

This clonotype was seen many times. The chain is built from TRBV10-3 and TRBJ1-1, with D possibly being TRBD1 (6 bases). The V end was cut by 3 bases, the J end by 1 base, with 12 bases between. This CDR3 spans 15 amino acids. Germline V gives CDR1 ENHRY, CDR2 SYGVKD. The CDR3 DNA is TGTGCCATCAGTGAACCGGGACAAGGGAACACTGAAGCTTTCTTT. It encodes CAISEPGQGNTEAFF.

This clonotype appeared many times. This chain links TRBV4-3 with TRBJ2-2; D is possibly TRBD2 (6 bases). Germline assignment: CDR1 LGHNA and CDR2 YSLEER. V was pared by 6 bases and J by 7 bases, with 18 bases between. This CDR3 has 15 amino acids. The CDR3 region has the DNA TGCGCCAGCAGGGGGGGACCCGCTTTGAGCGGGGAGCTGTTTTTT. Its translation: CASRGGPALSGELFF.

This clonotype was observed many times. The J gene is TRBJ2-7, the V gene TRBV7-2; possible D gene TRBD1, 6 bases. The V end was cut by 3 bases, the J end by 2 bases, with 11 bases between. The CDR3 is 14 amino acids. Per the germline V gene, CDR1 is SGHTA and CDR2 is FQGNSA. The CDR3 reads CASSFVQGPYEQYF. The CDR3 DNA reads TGTGCCAGCAGCTTCGTACAGGGCCCCTACGAGCAGTACTTC.

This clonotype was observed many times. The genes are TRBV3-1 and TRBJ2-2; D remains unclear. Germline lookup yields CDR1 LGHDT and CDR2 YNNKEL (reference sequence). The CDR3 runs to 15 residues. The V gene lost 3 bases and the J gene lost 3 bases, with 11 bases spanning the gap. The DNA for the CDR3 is TGTGCCAGCAGCCAGCAGAGGAGACACACCGGGGAGCTGTTTTTT. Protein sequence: CASSQQRRHTGELFF.

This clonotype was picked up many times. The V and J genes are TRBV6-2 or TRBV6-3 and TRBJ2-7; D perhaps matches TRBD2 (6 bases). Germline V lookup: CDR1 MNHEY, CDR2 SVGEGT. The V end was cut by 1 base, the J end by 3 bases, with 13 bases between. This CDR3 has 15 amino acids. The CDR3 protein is CASSYWAGIDYEQYF. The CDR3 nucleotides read TGTGCCAGCAGTTACTGGGCGGGGATTGACTACGAGCAGTACTTC.

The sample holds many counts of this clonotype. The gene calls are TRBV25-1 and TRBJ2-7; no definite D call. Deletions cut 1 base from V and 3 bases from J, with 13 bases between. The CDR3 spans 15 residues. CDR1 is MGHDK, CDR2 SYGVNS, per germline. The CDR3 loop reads CASSELGIGSYEQYF. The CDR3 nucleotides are TGTGCCAGCAGTGAATTGGGAATTGGCAGCTACGAGCAGTACTTC.